The 32 T cell receptor beta chains below come from one sample, sequenced in a study of blood T cell repertoires in COVID-19. This table comes from immunoSEQ multiplex PCR, and its TCRdb copy is limited to in-frame clones, with some not included. The table has 200,000 to 250,000 clones, approximately 80% seen once; the top ten hold approximately 4%. What was sequenced was peripheral blood. The source is a woman aged 40 to 49 with active or convalescent COVID-19.

V is TRBV5-1 and J is TRBJ1-1; TRBD1 is a possible D gene (5 bases). There are 16 residues in the CDR3. Trimming left V 4 bases short and J 0 bases short, with 16 bases between. Germline assignment: CDR1 SGHRS and CDR2 YFSETQ. The CDR3 DNA reads as TGCGCCAGCAGCCCGTCAACAGGAGACATGAACACTGAAGCTTTCTTT. Residues: CASSPSTGDMNTEAFF. Full variable domain (rest looked up from reference TRBV5-1 and TRBJ1-1): KAGVTQTPRYLIKTRGQQVTLSCSPISGHRSVSWYQQTPGQGLQFLFEYFSETQRNKGNFPGRFSGRQFSNSRSEMNVSTLELGDSALYLCASSPSTGDMNTEAFFGQGTRLTVV.

Points on this clone: Other DNA sequences in this specimen translate into the identical CDR3. This rearrangement joins TRBV5-1 to TRBJ2-1, with 9 bases lining up with TRBD2. The CDR3 runs 15 residues. The germline CDR1 and CDR2 sequences are SGHRS and YFSETQ. The V and J ends lost 0 bases and 7 bases, in that order; junction bases with no gene match: 5. CDR3 nucleotides: TGCGCCAGCAGCTTGGAAAGCGGGGGGAGGAATGAGCAGTTCTTC. It specifies CASSLESGGRNEQFF. Combining the CDR3 with reference TRBV5-1 and TRBJ2-1 gives the whole variable domain KAGVTQTPRYLIKTRGQQVTLSCSPISGHRSVSWYQQTPGQGLQFLFEYFSETQRNKGNFPGRFSGRQFSNSRSEMNVSTLELGDSALYLCASSLESGGRNEQFFGPGTRLTVL.

J is TRBJ1-4 and V is TRBV2; 10 nucleotides align to TRBD1. The CDR3 runs to 19 residues. Germline V gene sequence: CDR1 SNHLY, CDR2 FYNNEI. The J segment lost 0 bases and the V segment lost 4 bases, leaving 11 bases of the junction unmatched. CDR3 sequence reads: CASSAPGTGAIATNEKLFF. CDR3 DNA: TGTGCCAGCAGTGCCCCCGGGACAGGGGCGATTGCAACTAATGAAAAACTGTTTTTT. Full variable domain (rest looked up from reference TRBV2 and TRBJ1-4): EPEVTQTPSHQVTQMGQEVILRCVPISNHLYFYWYRQILGQKVEFLVSFYNNEISEKSEIFDDQFSVERPDGSNFTLKIRSTKLEDSAMYFCASSAPGTGAIATNEKLFFGSGTQLSVL.

V is TRBV28 and J is TRBJ1-2; D unclear. Trimming took 11 bases from V and 7 from J, leaving 20 bases between them. Germline CDR1 is MDHEN and CDR2 is SYDVKM. This CDR3 spans 13 amino acids. The CDR3 bases are TGTGCCGTCCCCTCCTTACGGGTGCGTGGCTACACCTTC. Protein product: CAVPSLRVRGYTF.

Only a few counts were recorded for this clone. The chain recombines TRBV28 with TRBJ1-2; a possible D gene is TRBD1 (6 bases). This CDR3 contains 13 residues. V was cut by 5 bases and J by 8 bases, with 15 bases left in between. The germline V gene has CDR1 MDHEN and CDR2 SYDVKM. The CDR3 is CASSPPGTRGYTF. The DNA for the CDR3 is TGTGCCAGCAGTCCCCCCGGGACACGGGGCTACACCTTC.

The V gene is TRBV12-3 or TRBV12-4, the J gene TRBJ1-1; 8 bases match TRBD1. The CDR3 is 11 amino acids. V lost 6 bases to trimming and J lost 8 bases; unmatched junction nucleotides: 2. CDR3 sequence reads: CASSDRGEAFF. In DNA, the CDR3 is TGTGCCAGCAGCGACAGGGGCGAAGCTTTCTTT.

This clone was found a few times. The rearrangement uses TRBV30 and TRBJ1-6; 8 bases map to TRBD1. Germline V gene data show CDR1 as GTSNPN and CDR2 as SVGIG (reference sequence). Trimming at V came to 2 bases and at J to 10 bases, leaving 4 bases not matched to a gene. The CDR3 has 13 residues. CDR3 coding DNA: TGTGCCTGGAGTACACAGGGGGTATCACCCCTCCACTTT. Amino acid sequence: CAWSTQGVSPLHF.

This chain links TRBV7-3 with TRBJ2-2; possible D gene TRBD2, 5 bases. CDR3 length: 15 amino acids. CDR1 and CDR2 (germline): SGHTA, FQGTGA. Trimming removed 2 bases from V and 1 base from J, with 8 bases in between. CDR3 nucleotides: TGTGCCAGCAGCTTATACGCGGGGAACACCGGGGAGCTGTTTTTT. It specifies CASSLYAGNTGELFF.

The chain carries TRBV6-5 and TRBJ1-4; 8 nucleotides align to TRBD1. The CDR3 is 14 amino acids. The trim removed 6 bases at V and 10 bases at J, leaving 10 bases unmatched. CDR1 is MNHEY, CDR2 SVGAGI, per germline. The CDR3 here is CASSLTGEFGKLFF. The DNA for the CDR3 is TGTGCCAGCAGCCTGACAGGGGAGTTCGGAAAACTGTTTTTT.

The chain is built from TRBV7-9 and TRBJ1-5, with D hard to call. The germline gives CDR1 SEHNR, CDR2 FQNEAQ (reference sequence). Trimming removed 3 bases from V and 2 bases from J, with 5 bases in between. The CDR3 contains 13 residues. CDR3 region: CASSFSGNQPQHF. CDR3 in DNA: TGTGCCAGCAGCTTCTCGGGCAATCAGCCCCAGCATTTT.

The rearrangement links TRBV3-1 (or the pseudogene TRBV3-2) to TRBJ2-1; D gene ambiguous. V gave up 0 bases and J gave up 5 bases, with 11 bases separating them. There are 15 residues in the CDR3. From germline, CDR1 is LGHDT and CDR2 YNNKEL (reference sequence). The CDR3 is CASSQDLSRHNEQFF. The DNA for the CDR3 is TGTGCCAGCAGCCAAGATCTTTCCAGGCACAATGAGCAGTTCTTC.

In its sample, this clone was seen once. The CDR3: CASSWDRGNEQFF. CDR3 sequence (DNA): TGTGCCAGCAGCTGGGACAGGGGTAATGAGCAGTTCTTC. The J gene is TRBJ2-1, the V gene TRBV7-7; 10 bases map to TRBD1. V lost 4 bases and J lost 7; bases outside the gene matches: 1. Looked up from germline, CDR1 is SSHAT and CDR2 is FNYEAQ (reference sequence). This CDR3 spans 13 amino acids.

The chain joins TRBV30 to TRBJ1-4, with D tentatively TRBD1 (5 bases). The germline V gene encodes CDR1 GTSNPN and CDR2 SVGIG (reference sequence). V gave up 2 bases and J gave up 7 bases, with 11 bases separating them. The CDR3 extends over 13 amino acids. The CDR3 spells CAWSKGNGEKLFF. As DNA, the CDR3 is TGTGCCTGGAGTAAGGGGAATGGTGAAAAACTGTTTTTT.

This sequence joins TRBV6-5 and TRBJ1-1, with no clear D. The germline V and J ends were trimmed by 6 bases and 3 bases, with 17 bases remaining between them. The germline V gene has CDR1 MNHEY and CDR2 SVGAGI. The CDR3 runs 15 residues. The CDR3 nucleotides read TGTGCCAGCAGCCCCCGGGGAGGGTTGGACACTGAAGCTTTCTTT. Protein: CASSPRGGLDTEAFF.

The table lists this clone with a count of one. CDR3 bases: TGCAGCGCTATGGTGACAGGGGCGAGCACTGAAGCTTTCTTT. Translation: CSAMVTGASTEAFF. The chain employs TRBV29-1 and TRBJ1-1, with TRBD1 identical over 8 bases. Germline loops: CDR1 SQVTM, CDR2 ANQGSEA. The CDR3 sequence is 14 residues long. V trimming: 7 bases; J trimming: 4 bases; junction bases outside the gene matches: 11.

This rearrangement joins TRBV7-3 to TRBJ2-6, with TRBD1 matching 12 bases. The CDR3 is made up of 18 amino acids. V was pared by 4 bases and J by 2 bases, with 6 bases of the junction left unmatched. The germline CDR1 and CDR2 sequences are SGHTA and FQGTGA. This chain's CDR3 is CASSYPGQGAPGANVLTF. DNA for the CDR3: TGTGCCAGCAGCTATCCGGGACAGGGGGCGCCTGGGGCCAACGTCCTGACTTTC. The full variable domain, its missing parts supplied by reference TRBV7-3 and TRBJ2-6, is GAGVSQTPSNKVTEKGKYVELRCDPISGHTALYWYRQSLGQGPEFLIYFQGTGAADDSGLPNDRFFAVRPEGSVSTLKIQRTERGDSAVYLCASSYPGQGAPGANVLTFGAGSRLTVL.

The V and J genes are TRBV3-1 (or the pseudogene TRBV3-2) and TRBJ1-3; D might be TRBD1 (6 bases). Trimming shortened V by 4 bases and J by 2 bases, and 12 bases separated the two germline ends. CDR1 is LGHDT and CDR2 is YNNKEL in the germline V gene (reference sequence). The CDR3 is made up of 15 amino acids. The CDR3 sequence: CASSPLGGPGNTIYF. CDR3 sequence (DNA): TGTGCCAGCAGCCCCTTGGGGGGGCCTGGAAACACCATATATTTT.

A few counts support this clone. V gene TRBV7-9 combines with J gene TRBJ2-3; a weak D match, TRBD2 (6 bases). Trimming removed 5 bases from V and 1 base from J, with 10 bases in between. Germline CDR1 and CDR2: SEHNR and FQNEAQ (reference sequence). CDR3 length equals 14 residues. The CDR3 is CASSTGLGTDTQYF. In DNA form, the CDR3 reads TGTGCCAGCAGCACGGGACTTGGCACAGATACGCAGTATTTT.

The V gene is TRBV5-1, the J gene TRBJ1-6, with 10 nucleotides matching TRBD1. CDR1 is SGHRS, CDR2 YFSETQ, per germline. The CDR3 consists of 15 residues. Trimming took 4 bases from V and 9 from J; bases not matched to a gene: 7. The DNA of the CDR3 is TGCGCCAGCAGCCCCTGGGACAGGGGACTTTCACCCCTCCACTTT. Amino acids: CASSPWDRGLSPLHF. Complete variable domain (other parts from reference TRBV5-1 and TRBJ1-6): KAGVTQTPRYLIKTRGQQVTLSCSPISGHRSVSWYQQTPGQGLQFLFEYFSETQRNKGNFPGRFSGRQFSNSRSEMNVSTLELGDSALYLCASSPWDRGLSPLHFGNGTRLTVT.

In its sample, this clone was seen a few times. V gene TRBV4-2 combines with J gene TRBJ2-1; 9 bases agree with TRBD2. Germline V CDR1 and CDR2: LGHNA, YNFKEQ. V was clipped by 1 base and J by 0 bases; unmatched bases: 13. CDR3 length: 20 residues. CDR3 protein: CASSQVASGGLSSSYNEQFF. The CDR3 DNA sequence: TGTGCCAGCAGCCAAGTTGCCAGCGGGGGGTTGTCGAGCTCCTACAATGAGCAGTTCTTC.

In this sample, this clone turned up many times. V and J are TRBV29-1 and TRBJ1-3, with 7 bases aligning to TRBD1. J lost 4 bases, V lost 5 bases, and 5 bases had no gene match. Germline V CDR1 and CDR2: SQVTM, ANQGSEA. CDR3 length: 13 amino acids. The CDR3 region is CSVTGTDGNTIYF. The CDR3 DNA reads TGCAGCGTTACCGGGACAGACGGAAACACCATATATTTT.

The gene calls are TRBV29-1 and TRBJ1-2; TRBD1 might be the D (5 bases). The CDR3 consists of 13 residues. Germline V gene data show CDR1 as SQVTM and CDR2 as ANQGSEA. V lost 5 bases and J 5 bases, leaving 15 bases between the germline ends. In DNA, the CDR3 is TGCAGCGTTTATGTACCGACAGTGTATGGCTACACCTTC. Its protein product is CSVYVPTVYGYTF.

The chain has TRBV6-5 and TRBJ1-3, with 7 positions matching TRBD1. The CDR3 has 15 residues. The germline gives CDR1 MNHEY, CDR2 SVGAGI. Trimming at V came to 8 bases and at J to 0 bases, leaving 7 bases not matched to a gene. DNA for the CDR3: TGTGCCAGCTCAGGGGGGAAGAGCTCTGGAAACACCATATATTTT. This codes for CASSGGKSSGNTIYF.

The chain links TRBV6-6 to TRBJ1-3, with TRBD1 as a possible D gene (5 bases). Between the trimmed V and J ends, which lost 7 bases and 0 bases, there was a span of 13 bases. Germline CDR1 MNHNY, CDR2 SVGAGI (reference sequence). The CDR3 consists of 15 residues. As DNA, the CDR3 is TGTGCCAGCAACCCGGGACTCCTCTCTGGAAACACCATATATTTT. It specifies CASNPGLLSGNTIYF.

This clone was counted only a few times. The rearrangement links TRBV7-2 to TRBJ1-1, with D unclear. The CDR3 has 12 residues. Trimming cost V 5 bases and J 7 bases, with 11 bases left between them. CDR1 and CDR2 (germline): SGHTA, FQGNSA. In DNA form, the CDR3 reads TGTGCCAGCAGCGAACCGGGAGATGAAGCTTTCTTT. Translation: CASSEPGDEAFF. Drawing the rest from reference TRBV7-2 and TRBJ1-1, the complete variable domain is GAGVSQSPSNKVTEKGKDVELRCDPISGHTALYWYRQSLGQGLEFLIYFQGNSAPDKSGLPSDRFSAERTGGSVSTLTIQRTQQEDSAVYLCASSEPGDEAFFGQGTRLTVV.

This clone was picked up a small number of times. The chain employs TRBV19 and TRBJ1-5; the D gene is possibly TRBD1 (5 bases). CDR1 LNHDA and CDR2 SQIVND come from the germline V gene (reference sequence). CDR3 size: 14 residues. V shed 6 bases and J shed 0 bases, with 9 bases lying between them. The CDR3 coding sequence is TGTGCCAGTAGCAGGGATTATAGCAATCAGCCCCAGCATTTT. Its protein is CASSRDYSNQPQHF.

The chain carries TRBV29-1 and TRBJ2-2; the D gene is possibly TRBD2 (6 bases). Trimming took off 3 bases at V and 4 bases at J, with 9 bases between the two ends. The CDR3 is 13 residues long. Germline V CDR1 and CDR2: SQVTM, ANQGSEA. The CDR3 spells CSVDGGGTGELFF. CDR3 coding DNA: TGCAGCGTTGACGGGGGTGGCACCGGGGAGCTGTTTTTT.

The J gene is TRBJ2-7, the V gene TRBV9; D not resolved. This CDR3 comprises 14 residues. The germline gives CDR1 SGDLS, CDR2 YYNGEE. Deletions cut 4 bases from V and 0 bases from J, with 11 bases between. CDR3 sequence reads: CASSLKEDSYEQYV. The CDR3 region has the DNA TGTGCCAGCAGCCTAAAAGAAGACTCCTACGAGCAGTACGTC.

This chain's CDR3 is CASSLGDTGISYF. The DNA of the CDR3 is TGTGCCAGCAGTTTAGGGGATACAGGGATTAGTTACTTC. V and J are TRBV28 and TRBJ2-7; perhaps TRBD1 as D (6 bases). The CDR3 runs 13 residues. The germline gives CDR1 MDHEN, CDR2 SYDVKM. Trimming removed 2 bases from V and 13 bases from J, with 18 bases in between.

This rearrangement joins TRBV15 to TRBJ2-2; D is perhaps TRBD1 (5 bases). V was shortened by 0 bases and J by 0 bases, with 11 bases between the two germline ends. The CDR3 runs 17 residues. Germline loops: CDR1 LNHNV, CDR2 YYDKDF (reference sequence). CDR3: CATSRDLVQANTGELFF. DNA for the CDR3: TGTGCCACCAGCAGAGATCTAGTACAGGCGAACACCGGGGAGCTGTTTTTT.

The chain employs TRBV7-9 and TRBJ2-5; 9 bases line up with TRBD1. Per the germline V gene, CDR1 is SEHNR and CDR2 is FQNEAQ (reference sequence). CDR3 length: 13 residues. V lost 5 bases to trimming and J lost 3 bases; unmatched junction nucleotides: 1. The CDR3 protein is CASSGQGKETQYF. In nucleotides, the CDR3 is TGTGCCAGCAGCGGACAGGGGAAAGAGACCCAGTACTTC.

The V and J genes are TRBV3-1 (or the pseudogene TRBV3-2) and TRBJ1-3; the D is unclear. This CDR3 contains 13 residues. Germline values: CDR1 LGHDT, CDR2 YNNKEL (reference sequence). V lost 3 bases and J lost 4, with 7 bases in between. CDR3 sequence reads: CASSHLEGNTIYF. In DNA form, the CDR3 reads TGTGCCAGCAGCCATTTAGAGGGAAACACCATATATTTT.